These T cell receptor beta chains were read from a single sample in a study of CD8 T cells in Susac syndrome. TCRdb itself ran the immunoSEQ multiplex PCR reads through MiXCR, one entry per CDR3 protein. The data contain some 200,000 distinct CDR3 sequences, roughly 95% of them seen just once; the ten biggest clones take up 0.075% to 0.1%. The sequenced material came from CD4+ T cells from PBMCs. The receptors here all came from a human donor with Susac syndrome. Each CDR3 is given without its conserved first and last residue. Fields, in order: V gene, J gene, CDR3 protein.

v_call: TRBV20-1; j_call: TRBJ2-3; cdr3_aa: SALRGGGGTDTQY
v_call: TRBV3-1; j_call: TRBJ2-5; cdr3_aa: ASSHPSRGEETQY
v_call: TRBV6-5; j_call: TRBJ2-7; cdr3_aa: ASSYSEGITYEQY
v_call: TRBV6-1; j_call: TRBJ2-2; cdr3_aa: ASAPGWLGGDTGELF
v_call: TRBV12-3/TRBV12-4; j_call: TRBJ1-5; cdr3_aa: ASSTGLGYNQPQH
v_call: TRBV5-1; j_call: TRBJ2-7; cdr3_aa: ASRYRGTYEQY
v_call: TRBV19; j_call: TRBJ1-1; cdr3_aa: ASSTTGRGTEAF
v_call: TRBV27; j_call: TRBJ2-2; cdr3_aa: ASSPYRGWTGELF
v_call: TRBV20-1; j_call: TRBJ1-2; cdr3_aa: SAAYGYT
v_call: TRBV20-1; j_call: TRBJ2-1; cdr3_aa: SAMSGGGNNEQF
v_call: TRBV2; j_call: TRBJ2-4; cdr3_aa: ASGAGVGKNIQY
v_call: TRBV9; j_call: TRBJ2-5; cdr3_aa: ASSVDGGGQETQY
v_call: TRBV7-3; j_call: TRBJ2-7; cdr3_aa: ASSLTGVESYEQY
v_call: TRBV7-9; j_call: TRBJ1-4; cdr3_aa: ASSLGLDRTTNEKLF
v_call: TRBV27; j_call: TRBJ2-7; cdr3_aa: ASSHRAFGDEQY
v_call: TRBV5-1; j_call: TRBJ2-3; cdr3_aa: ASSLRTDFTDTQY